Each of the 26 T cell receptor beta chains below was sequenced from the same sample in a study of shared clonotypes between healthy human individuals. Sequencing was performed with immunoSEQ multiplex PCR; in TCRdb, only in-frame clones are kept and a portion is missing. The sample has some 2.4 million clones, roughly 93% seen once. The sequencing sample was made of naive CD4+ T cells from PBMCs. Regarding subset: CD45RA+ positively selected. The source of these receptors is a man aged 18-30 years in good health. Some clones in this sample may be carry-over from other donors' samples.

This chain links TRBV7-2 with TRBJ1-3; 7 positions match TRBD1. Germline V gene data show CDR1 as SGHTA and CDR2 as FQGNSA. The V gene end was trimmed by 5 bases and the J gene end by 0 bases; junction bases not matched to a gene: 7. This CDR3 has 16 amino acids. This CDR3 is CASSPPGQVSGNTIYF. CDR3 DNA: TGTGCCAGCAGCCCCCCTGGACAGGTCTCTGGAAACACCATATATTTT.

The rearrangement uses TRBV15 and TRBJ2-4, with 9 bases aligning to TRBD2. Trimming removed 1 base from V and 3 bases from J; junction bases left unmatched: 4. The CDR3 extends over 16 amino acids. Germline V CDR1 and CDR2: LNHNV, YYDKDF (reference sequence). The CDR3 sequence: CATSRGSSGIKNIQYF. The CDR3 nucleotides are TGTGCCACCAGCAGAGGGTCTAGCGGGATCAAAAACATTCAGTACTTC.

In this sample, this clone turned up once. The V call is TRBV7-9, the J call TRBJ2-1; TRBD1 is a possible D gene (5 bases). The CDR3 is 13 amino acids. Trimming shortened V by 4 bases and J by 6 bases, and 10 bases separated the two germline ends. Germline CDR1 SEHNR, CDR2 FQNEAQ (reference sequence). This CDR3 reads CASSSGGANEQFF. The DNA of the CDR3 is TGTGCCAGCAGCTCGGGTGGGGCCAATGAGCAGTTCTTC.

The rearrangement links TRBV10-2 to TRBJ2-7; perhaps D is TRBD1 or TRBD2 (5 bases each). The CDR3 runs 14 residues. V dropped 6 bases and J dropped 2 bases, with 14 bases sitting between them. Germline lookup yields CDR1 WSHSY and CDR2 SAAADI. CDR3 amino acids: CASRFGTSTYEQYF. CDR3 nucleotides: TGCGCCAGCAGATTTGGGACGTCTACCTACGAGCAGTACTTC.

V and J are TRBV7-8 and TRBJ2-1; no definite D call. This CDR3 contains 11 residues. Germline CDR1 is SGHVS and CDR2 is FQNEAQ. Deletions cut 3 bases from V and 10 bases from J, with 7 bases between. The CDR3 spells CASSFFAEQFF. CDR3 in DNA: TGTGCCAGCAGCTTTTTCGCCGAGCAGTTCTTC. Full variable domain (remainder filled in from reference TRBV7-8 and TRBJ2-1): GAGVSQSPRYKVAKRGQDVALRCDPISGHVSLFWYQQALGQGPEFLTYFQNEAQLDKSGLPSDRFFAERPEGSVSTLKIQRTQQEDSAVYLCASSFFAEQFFGPGTRLTVL.

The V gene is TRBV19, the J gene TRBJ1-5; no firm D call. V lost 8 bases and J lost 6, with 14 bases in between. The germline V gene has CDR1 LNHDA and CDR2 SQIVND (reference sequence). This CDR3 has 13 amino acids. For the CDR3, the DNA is TGTGCCAGTGACGCTGGGCTGGGTCAGCCCCAGCATTTT. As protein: CASDAGLGQPQHF.

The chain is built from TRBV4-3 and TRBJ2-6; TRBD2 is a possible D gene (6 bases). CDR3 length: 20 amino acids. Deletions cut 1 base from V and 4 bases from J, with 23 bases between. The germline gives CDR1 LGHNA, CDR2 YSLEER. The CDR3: CASSQVPLAGSGGGANVLTF. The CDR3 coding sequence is TGCGCCAGCAGCCAAGTCCCCCTGGCAGGCTCCGGGGGAGGGGCCAACGTCCTGACTTTC.

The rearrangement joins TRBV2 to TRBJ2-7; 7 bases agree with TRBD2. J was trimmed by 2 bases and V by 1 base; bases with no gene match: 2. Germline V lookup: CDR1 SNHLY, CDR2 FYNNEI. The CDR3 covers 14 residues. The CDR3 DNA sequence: TGTGCCAGCAGTGAAGAAGCGGGACCCTACGAGCAGTACTTC. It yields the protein CASSEEAGPYEQYF.

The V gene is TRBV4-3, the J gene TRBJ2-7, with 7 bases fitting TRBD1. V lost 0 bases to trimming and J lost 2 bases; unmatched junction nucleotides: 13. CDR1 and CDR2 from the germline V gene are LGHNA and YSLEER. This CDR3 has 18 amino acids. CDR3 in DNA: TGCGCCAGCAGCCAAGAGGATTTGGGAAGGACAGGTACCTACGAGCAGTACTTC. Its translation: CASSQEDLGRTGTYEQYF.

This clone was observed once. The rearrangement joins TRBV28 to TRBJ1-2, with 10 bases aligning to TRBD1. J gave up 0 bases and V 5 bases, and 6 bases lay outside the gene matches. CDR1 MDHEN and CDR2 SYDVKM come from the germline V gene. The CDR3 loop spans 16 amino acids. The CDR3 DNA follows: TGTGCCAGCAGTCTTCGCGGGACAGGGGCTAACTATGGCTACACCTTC. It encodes CASSLRGTGANYGYTF.

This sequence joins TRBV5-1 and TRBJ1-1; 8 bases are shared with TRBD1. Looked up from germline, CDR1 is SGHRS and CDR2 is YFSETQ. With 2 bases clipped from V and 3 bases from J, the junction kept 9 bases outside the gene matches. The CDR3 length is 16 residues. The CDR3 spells CASSFIPRGLDTEAFF. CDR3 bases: TGCGCCAGCAGCTTTATCCCCAGGGGGCTTGACACTGAAGCTTTCTTT.

The CDR3 loop is CASSLSPGRRYNEQFF. Here the CDR3 DNA reads TGTGCCAGCAGTTTATCCCCGGGCAGGCGCTACAATGAGCAGTTCTTC. J is TRBJ2-1 and V is TRBV27; the D is unclear. The V gene lost 0 bases and the J gene lost 3 bases, with 12 bases spanning the gap. Germline-derived CDR1 and CDR2 are MNHEY and SMNVEV (reference sequence). The CDR3 is 16 residues long.

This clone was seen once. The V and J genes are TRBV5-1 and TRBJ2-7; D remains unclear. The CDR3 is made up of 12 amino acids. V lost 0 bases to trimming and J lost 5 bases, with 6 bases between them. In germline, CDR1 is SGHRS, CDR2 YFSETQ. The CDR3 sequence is CASSLGPNEQYF. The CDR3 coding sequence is TGCGCCAGCAGCTTGGGGCCGAACGAGCAGTACTTC.

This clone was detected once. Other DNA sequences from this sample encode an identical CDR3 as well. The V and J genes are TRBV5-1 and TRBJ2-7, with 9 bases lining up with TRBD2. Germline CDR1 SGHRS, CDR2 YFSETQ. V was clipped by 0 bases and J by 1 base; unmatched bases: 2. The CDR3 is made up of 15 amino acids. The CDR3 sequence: CASSLGSGRSYEQYF. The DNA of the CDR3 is TGCGCCAGCAGCTTGGGGAGCGGGAGGTCCTACGAGCAGTACTTC.

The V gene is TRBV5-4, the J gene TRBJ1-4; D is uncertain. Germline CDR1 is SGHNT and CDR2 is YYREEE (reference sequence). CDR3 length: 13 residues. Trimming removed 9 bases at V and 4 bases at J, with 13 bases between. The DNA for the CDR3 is TGTGCCACCGCCTCTTGGGGTAATGAAAAACTGTTTTTT. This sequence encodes CATASWGNEKLFF.

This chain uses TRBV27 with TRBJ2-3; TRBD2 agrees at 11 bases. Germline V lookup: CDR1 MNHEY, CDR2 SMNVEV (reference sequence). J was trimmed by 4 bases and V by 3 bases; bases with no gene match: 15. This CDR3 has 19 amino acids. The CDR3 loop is CASSFDASGRTGVPDTQYF. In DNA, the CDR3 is TGTGCCAGCAGTTTCGACGCTAGCGGGAGGACTGGGGTCCCAGATACGCAGTATTTT.

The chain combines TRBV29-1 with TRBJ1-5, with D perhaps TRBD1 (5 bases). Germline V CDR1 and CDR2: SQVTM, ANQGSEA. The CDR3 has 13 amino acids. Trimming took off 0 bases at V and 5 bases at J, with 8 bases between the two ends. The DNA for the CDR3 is TGCAGCGTTGAAGACGGCAGGGATCAGCCCCAGCATTTT. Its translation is CSVEDGRDQPQHF.

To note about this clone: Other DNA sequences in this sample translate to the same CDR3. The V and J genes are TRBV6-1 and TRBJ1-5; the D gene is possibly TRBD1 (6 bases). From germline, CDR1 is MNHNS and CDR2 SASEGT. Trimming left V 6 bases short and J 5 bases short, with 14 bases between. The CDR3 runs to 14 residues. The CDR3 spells CASSGGQSYQPQHF. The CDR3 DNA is TGTGCCAGCAGCGGAGGACAGTCGTATCAGCCCCAGCATTTT.

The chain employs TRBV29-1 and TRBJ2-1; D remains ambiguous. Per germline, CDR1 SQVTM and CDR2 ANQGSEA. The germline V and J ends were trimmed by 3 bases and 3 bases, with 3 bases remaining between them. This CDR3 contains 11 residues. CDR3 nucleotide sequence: TGCAGCGTTGATAACTACAATGAGCAGTTCTTC. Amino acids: CSVDNYNEQFF.

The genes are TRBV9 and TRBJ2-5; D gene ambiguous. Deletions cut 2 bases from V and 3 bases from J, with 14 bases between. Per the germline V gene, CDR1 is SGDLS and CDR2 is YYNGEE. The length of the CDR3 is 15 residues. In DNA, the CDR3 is TGTGCCAGCAGCGTGACCTACTGGGCGGAAGAGACCCAGTACTTC. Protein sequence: CASSVTYWAEETQYF.

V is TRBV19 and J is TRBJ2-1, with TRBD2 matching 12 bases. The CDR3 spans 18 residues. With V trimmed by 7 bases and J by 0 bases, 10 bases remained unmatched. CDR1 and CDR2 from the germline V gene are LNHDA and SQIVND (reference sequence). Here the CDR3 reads CASKRTSGKTISYNEQFF. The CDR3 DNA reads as TGTGCCAGTAAACGGACTAGCGGGAAGACGATCTCCTACAATGAGCAGTTCTTC.

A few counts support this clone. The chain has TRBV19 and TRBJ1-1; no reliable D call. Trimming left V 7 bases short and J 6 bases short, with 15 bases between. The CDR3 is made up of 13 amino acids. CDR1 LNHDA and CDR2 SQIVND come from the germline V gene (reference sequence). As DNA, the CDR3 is TGTGCCAGTACTTACGTGGGTGAGGCTGAAGCTTTCTTT. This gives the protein CASTYVGEAEAFF.

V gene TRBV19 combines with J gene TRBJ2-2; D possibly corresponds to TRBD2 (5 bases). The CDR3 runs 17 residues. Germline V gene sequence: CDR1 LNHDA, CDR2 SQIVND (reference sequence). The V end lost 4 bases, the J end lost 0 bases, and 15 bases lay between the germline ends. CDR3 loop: CASSTVLGRTNTGELFF. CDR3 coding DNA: TGTGCCAGTAGTACCGTACTAGGGAGAACGAACACCGGGGAGCTGTTTTTT.

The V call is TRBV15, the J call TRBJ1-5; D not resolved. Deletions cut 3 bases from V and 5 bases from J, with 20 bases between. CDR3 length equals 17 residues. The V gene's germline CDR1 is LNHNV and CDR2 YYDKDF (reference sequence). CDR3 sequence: CATSRAPGRLGDQPQHF. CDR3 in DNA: TGTGCCACCAGCAGGGCCCCCGGGAGGCTTGGGGATCAGCCCCAGCATTTT.

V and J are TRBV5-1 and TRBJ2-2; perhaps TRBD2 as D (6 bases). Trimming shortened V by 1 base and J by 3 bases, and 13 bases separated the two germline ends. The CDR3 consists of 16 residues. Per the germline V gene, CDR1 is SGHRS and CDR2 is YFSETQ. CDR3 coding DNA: TGCGCCAGCAGCTTGTTGGCGGGGTTGGACACCGGGGAGCTGTTTTTT. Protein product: CASSLLAGLDTGELFF.

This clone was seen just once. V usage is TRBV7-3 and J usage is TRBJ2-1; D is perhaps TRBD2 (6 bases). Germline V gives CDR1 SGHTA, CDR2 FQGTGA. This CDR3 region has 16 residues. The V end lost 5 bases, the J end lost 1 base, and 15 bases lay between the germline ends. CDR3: CASSTTGTGSYNEQFF. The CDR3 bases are TGTGCCAGCAGCACCACCGGGACTGGGTCCTACAATGAGCAGTTCTTC.